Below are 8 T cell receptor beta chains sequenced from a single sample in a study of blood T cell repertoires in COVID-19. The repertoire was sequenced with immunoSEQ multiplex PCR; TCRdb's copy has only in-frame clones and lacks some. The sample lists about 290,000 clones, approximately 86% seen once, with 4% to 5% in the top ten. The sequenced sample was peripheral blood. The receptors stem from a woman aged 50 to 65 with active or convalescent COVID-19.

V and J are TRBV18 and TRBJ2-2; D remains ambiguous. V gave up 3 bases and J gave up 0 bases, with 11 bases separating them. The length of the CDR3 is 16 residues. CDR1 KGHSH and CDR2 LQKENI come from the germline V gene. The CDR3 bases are TGTGCCAGCTCACCCATGGCAGTCGCGAACACCGGGGAGCTGTTTTTT. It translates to CASSPMAVANTGELFF.

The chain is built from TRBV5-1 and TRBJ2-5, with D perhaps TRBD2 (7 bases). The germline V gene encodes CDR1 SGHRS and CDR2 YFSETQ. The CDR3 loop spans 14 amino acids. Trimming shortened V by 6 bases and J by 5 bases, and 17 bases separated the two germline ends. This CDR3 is CASTLGGPQETQYF. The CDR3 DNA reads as TGCGCCAGCACCCTCGGGGGGCCACAGGAGACCCAGTACTTC.

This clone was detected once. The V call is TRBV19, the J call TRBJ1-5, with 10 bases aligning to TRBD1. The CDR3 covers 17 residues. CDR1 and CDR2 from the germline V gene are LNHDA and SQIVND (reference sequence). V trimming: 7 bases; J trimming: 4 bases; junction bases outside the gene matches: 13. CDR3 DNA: TGTGCCAGTACCCCCTGGGACAGGGGAGCGGGTAATCAGCCCCAGCATTTT. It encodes CASTPWDRGAGNQPQHF. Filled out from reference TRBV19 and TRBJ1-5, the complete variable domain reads DGGITQSPKYLFRKEGQNVTLSCEQNLNHDAMYWYRQDPGQGLRLIYYSQIVNDFQKGDIAEGYSVSREKKESFPLTVTSAQKNPTAFYLCASTPWDRGAGNQPQHFGDGTRLSIL.

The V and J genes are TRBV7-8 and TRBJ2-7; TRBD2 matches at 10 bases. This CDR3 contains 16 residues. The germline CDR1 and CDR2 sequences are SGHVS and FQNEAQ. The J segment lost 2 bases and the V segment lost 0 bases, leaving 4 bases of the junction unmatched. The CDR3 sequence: CASSLARAGGTYEQYF. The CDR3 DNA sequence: TGTGCCAGCAGCTTAGCGCGAGCGGGAGGGACCTACGAGCAGTACTTC.

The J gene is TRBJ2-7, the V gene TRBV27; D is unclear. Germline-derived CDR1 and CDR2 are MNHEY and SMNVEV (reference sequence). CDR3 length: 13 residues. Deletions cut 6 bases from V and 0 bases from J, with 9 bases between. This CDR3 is CASRGSHSYEQYF. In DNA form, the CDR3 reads TGTGCCAGCAGGGGCAGCCACTCCTACGAGCAGTACTTC.

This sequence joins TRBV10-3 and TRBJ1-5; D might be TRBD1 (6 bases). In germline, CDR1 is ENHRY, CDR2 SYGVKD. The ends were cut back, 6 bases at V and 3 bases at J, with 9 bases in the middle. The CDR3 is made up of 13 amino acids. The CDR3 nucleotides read TGTGCCATCAGGAGGGGGATCAATCAGCCCCAGCATTTT. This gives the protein CAIRRGINQPQHF.

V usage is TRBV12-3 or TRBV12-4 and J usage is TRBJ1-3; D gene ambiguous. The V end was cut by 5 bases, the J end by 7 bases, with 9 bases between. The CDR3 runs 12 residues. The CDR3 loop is CASSNLRNTIYF. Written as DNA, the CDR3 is TGTGCCAGCAGTAACCTGCGGAACACCATATATTTT.

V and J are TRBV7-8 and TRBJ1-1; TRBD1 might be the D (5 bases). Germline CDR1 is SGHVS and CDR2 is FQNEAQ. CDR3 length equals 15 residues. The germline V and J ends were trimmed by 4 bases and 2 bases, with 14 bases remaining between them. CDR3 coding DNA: TGTGCCAGCAGCTCCGTCTTGGGGGGAAACACTGAAGCTTTCTTT. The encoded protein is CASSSVLGGNTEAFF. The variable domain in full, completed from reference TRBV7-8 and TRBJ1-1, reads GAGVSQSPRYKVAKRGQDVALRCDPISGHVSLFWYQQALGQGPEFLTYFQNEAQLDKSGLPSDRFFAERPEGSVSTLKIQRTQQEDSAVYLCASSSVLGGNTEAFFGQGTRLTVV.